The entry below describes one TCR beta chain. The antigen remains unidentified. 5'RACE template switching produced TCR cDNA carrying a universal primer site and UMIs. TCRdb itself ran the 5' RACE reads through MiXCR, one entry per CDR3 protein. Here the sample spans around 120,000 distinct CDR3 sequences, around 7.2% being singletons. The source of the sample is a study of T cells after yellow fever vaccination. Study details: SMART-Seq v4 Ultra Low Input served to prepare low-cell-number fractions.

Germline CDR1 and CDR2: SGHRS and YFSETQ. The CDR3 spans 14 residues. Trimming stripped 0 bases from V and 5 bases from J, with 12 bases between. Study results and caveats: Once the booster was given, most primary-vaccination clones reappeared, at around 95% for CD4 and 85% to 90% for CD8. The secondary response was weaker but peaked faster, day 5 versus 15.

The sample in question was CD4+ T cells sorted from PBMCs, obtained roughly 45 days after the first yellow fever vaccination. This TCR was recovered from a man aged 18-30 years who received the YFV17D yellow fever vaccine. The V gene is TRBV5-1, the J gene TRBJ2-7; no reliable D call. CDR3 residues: CASSLGGAEDEQYV. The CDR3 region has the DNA TGCGCCAGCAGCTTGGGCGGAGCTGAAGACGAGCAGTACGTC.